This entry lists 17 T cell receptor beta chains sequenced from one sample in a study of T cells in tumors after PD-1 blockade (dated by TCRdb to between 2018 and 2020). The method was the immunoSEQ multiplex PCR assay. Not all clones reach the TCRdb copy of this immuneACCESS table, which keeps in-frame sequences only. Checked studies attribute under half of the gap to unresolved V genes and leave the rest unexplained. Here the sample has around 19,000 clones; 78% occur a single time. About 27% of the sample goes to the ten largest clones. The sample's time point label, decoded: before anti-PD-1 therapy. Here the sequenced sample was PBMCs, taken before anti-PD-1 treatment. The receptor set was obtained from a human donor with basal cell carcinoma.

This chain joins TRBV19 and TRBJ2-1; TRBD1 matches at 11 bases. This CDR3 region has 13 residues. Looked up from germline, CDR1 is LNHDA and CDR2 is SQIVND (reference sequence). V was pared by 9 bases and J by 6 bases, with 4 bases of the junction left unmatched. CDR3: CASGQGASNEQFF. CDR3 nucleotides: TGTGCCAGCGGACAGGGGGCTAGCAATGAGCAGTTCTTC. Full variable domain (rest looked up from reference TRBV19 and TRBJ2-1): DGGITQSPKYLFRKEGQNVTLSCEQNLNHDAMYWYRQDPGQGLRLIYYSQIVNDFQKGDIAEGYSVSREKKESFPLTVTSAQKNPTAFYLCASGQGASNEQFFGPGTRLTVL.

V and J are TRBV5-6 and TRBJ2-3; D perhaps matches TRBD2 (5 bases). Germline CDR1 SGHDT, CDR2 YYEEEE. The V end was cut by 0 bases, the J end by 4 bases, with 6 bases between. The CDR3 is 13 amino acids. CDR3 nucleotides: TGTGCCAGCAGCTTGGCCGGGGCAGATACGCAGTATTTT. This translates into CASSLAGADTQYF. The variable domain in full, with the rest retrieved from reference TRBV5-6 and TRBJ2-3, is DAGVTQSPTHLIKTRGQQVTLRCSPKSGHDTVSWYQQALGQGPQFIFQYYEEEERQRGNFPDRFSGHQFPNYSSELNVNALLLGDSALYLCASSLAGADTQYFGPGTRLTVL.

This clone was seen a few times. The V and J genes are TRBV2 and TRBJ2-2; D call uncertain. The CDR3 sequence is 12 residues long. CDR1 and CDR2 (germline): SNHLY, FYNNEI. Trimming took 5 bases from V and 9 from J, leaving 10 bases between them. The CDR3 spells CASSQPDRELFF. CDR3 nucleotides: TGTGCCAGCAGTCAACCGGACCGGGAGCTGTTTTTT.

CDR3 amino acids: CASRSTWATGYTF. CDR3 bases: TGTGCCAGCAGATCGACTTGGGCGACTGGCTACACCTTC. The chain employs TRBV5-6 and TRBJ1-2; D remains ambiguous. V was cut by 5 bases and J by 7 bases, with 15 bases left in between. The CDR3 sequence is 13 residues long. Looked up from germline, CDR1 is SGHDT and CDR2 is YYEEEE. Full variable domain (outside the CDR3, taken from reference TRBV5-6 and TRBJ1-2): DAGVTQSPTHLIKTRGQQVTLRCSPKSGHDTVSWYQQALGQGPQFIFQYYEEEERQRGNFPDRFSGHQFPNYSSELNVNALLLGDSALYLCASRSTWATGYTFGSGTRLTVV.

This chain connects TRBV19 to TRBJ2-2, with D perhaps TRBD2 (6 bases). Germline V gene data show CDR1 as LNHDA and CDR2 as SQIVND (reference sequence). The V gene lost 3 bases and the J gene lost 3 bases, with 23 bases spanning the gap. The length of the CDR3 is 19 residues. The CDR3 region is CASSILRAYARDYTGELFF. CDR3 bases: TGTGCCAGTAGTATCCTCCGGGCATACGCCAGGGACTACACCGGGGAGCTGTTTTTT.

The chain's CDR3 is CSGGTSENEQFF. The CDR3 nucleotides read TGCAGCGGGGGGACTAGCGAAAATGAGCAGTTCTTC. The V call is TRBV29-1, the J call TRBJ2-1; 10 nucleotides match TRBD2. The trim removed 7 bases at V and 7 bases at J, leaving 4 bases unmatched. The CDR3 runs 12 residues. CDR1 is SQVTM, CDR2 ANQGSEA, per germline.

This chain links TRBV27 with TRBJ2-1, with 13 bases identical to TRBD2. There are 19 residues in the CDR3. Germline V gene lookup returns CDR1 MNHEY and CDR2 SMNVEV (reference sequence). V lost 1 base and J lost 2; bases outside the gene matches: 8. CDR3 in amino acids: CASSLYWTSGRTTYNEQFF. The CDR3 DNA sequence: TGTGCCAGCAGTTTATATTGGACTAGCGGGAGAACCACCTACAATGAGCAGTTCTTC.

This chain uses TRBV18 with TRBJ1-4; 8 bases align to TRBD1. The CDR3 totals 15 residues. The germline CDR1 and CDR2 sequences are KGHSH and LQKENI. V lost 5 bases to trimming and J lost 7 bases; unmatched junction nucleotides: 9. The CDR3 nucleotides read TGTGCCAGCTCAACGGGACAGGTCTTAGTTGAAAAACTGTTTTTT. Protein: CASSTGQVLVEKLFF.

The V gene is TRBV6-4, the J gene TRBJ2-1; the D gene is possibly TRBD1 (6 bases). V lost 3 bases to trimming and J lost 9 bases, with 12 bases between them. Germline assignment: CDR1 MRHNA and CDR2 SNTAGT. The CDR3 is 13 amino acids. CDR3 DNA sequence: TGTGCCAGCAGTGAAGACAGGCTAGGTGAGCAGTTCTTC. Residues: CASSEDRLGEQFF.

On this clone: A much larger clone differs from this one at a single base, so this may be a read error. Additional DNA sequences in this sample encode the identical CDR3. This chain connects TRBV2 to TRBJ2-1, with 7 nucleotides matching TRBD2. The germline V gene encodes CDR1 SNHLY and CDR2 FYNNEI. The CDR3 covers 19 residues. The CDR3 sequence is CPSCDGWAGEGSSYNEQFF. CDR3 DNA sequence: TGTCCCAGCTGTGATGGGTGGGCGGGGGAGGGGAGCTCCTACAATGAGCAGTTCTTC. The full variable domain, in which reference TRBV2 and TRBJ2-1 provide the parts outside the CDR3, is EPEVTQTPSHQVTQMGQEVILRCVPISNHLYFYWYRQILGQKVEFLVSFYNNEISEKSEIFDDQFSVERPDGSNFTLKIRSTKLEDSAMYFCPSCDGWAGEGSSYNEQFFGPGTRLTVL.

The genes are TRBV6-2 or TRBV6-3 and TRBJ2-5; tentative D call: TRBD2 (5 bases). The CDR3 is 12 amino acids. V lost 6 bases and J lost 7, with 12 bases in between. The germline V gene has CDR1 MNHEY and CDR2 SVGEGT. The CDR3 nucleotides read TGTGCCAGCAGCACGGAGGCGCTGACCCAGTACTTC. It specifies CASSTEALTQYF.

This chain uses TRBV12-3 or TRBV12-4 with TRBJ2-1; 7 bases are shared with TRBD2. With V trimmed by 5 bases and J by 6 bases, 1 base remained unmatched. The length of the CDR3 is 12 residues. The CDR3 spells CASSPSGNEQFF. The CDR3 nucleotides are TGTGCCAGCAGTCCTAGCGGCAATGAGCAGTTCTTC.

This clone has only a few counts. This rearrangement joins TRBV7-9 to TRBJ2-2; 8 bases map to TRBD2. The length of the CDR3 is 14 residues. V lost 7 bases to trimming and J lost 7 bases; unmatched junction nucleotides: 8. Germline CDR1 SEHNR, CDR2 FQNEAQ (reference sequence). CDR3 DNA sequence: TGTGCCAGCACTCCAGCGGGGGTACTCGGGGAGCTGTTTTTT. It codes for CASTPAGVLGELFF.

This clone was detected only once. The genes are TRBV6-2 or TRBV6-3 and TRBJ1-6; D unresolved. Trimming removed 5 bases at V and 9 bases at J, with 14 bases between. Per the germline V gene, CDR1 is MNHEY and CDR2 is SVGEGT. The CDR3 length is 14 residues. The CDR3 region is CASSLGLTSSPLHF. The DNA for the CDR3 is TGTGCCAGCAGTCTTGGCCTGACTAGTTCACCCCTCCACTTT.

The CDR3 here is CASSLSGNSYEQYF. CDR3 sequence (DNA): TGTGCCAGCAGCCTTAGCGGGAACTCCTACGAGCAGTACTTC. The chain combines TRBV3-1 (or the pseudogene TRBV3-2) with TRBJ2-7, with 8 bases that match TRBD2. V lost 4 bases, J lost 0 bases, and 2 bases stayed unmatched. The CDR3 is 14 amino acids. Germline V gene sequence: CDR1 LGHDT, CDR2 YNNKEL (reference sequence).

CDR3 in amino acids: CASSFSIRLAGGDYEQYF. In nucleotides, the CDR3 is TGTGCCAGCAGCTTCTCCATCCGACTAGCGGGAGGGGACTACGAGCAGTACTTC. V and J are TRBV7-9 and TRBJ2-7, with TRBD2 matching over 14 bases. The junction had 10 bases not matched to a gene; V was cut back by 3 bases and J by 3 bases. The germline V gene has CDR1 SEHNR and CDR2 FQNEAQ (reference sequence). The CDR3 is made up of 18 amino acids.

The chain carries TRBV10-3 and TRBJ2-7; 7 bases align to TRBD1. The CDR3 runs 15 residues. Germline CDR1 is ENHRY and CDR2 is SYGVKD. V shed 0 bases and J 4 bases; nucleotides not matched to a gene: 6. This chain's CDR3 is CAISESEGARYEQYF. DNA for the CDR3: TGTGCCATCAGTGAGTCTGAGGGGGCGCGATACGAGCAGTACTTC.